Shown below are 7 T cell receptor beta chains from a single sample sequenced in a study of Graves' ophthalmopathy and Graves' hyperthyroidism. Beta-chain TCR CDR3 regions were amplified from RNA transcripts. First-round RT-PCR with HTBI primers preceded a second-round multiplex PCR. From the multiplex PCR reads, TCRdb called clonotypes with MiXCR, one entry per CDR3 protein. Of hundreds of thousands of distinct CDR3 sequences in the sample, about 40% were seen once. Specimen: peripheral blood. The receptors derive from an adult man with Graves' ophthalmopathy.

This clonotype was counted ten times or more. The chain combines TRBV10-3 with TRBJ1-6, with D tentatively TRBD1 (5 bases). The length of the CDR3 is 15 residues. Germline V CDR1 and CDR2: ENHRY, SYGVKD. V was cut by 10 bases and J by 9 bases, with 22 bases left in between. CDR3 in DNA: TGTGCCACCGACGGTGAGGGGACGGACGGTTCACCCCTCCACTTT. Its protein product is CATDGEGTDGSPLHF.

Ten or more counts support this clonotype. The V gene is TRBV19, the J gene TRBJ1-1; D possibly corresponds to TRBD1 (5 bases). Germline CDR1 reads LNHDA; CDR2 reads SQIVND (reference sequence). The V and J ends lost 5 bases and 4 bases respectively, with 11 bases between them. This CDR3 region has 13 residues. The DNA of the CDR3 is TGTGCCAGTAGTGCTCAGGGTACCACTGAAGCTTTCTTT. The encoded protein is CASSAQGTTEAFF. The full variable domain, in which reference TRBV19 and TRBJ1-1 provide the parts outside the CDR3, is DGGITQSPKYLFRKEGQNVTLSCEQNLNHDAMYWYRQDPGQGLRLIYYSQIVNDFQKGDIAEGYSVSREKKESFPLTVTSAQKNPTAFYLCASSAQGTTEAFFGQGTRLTVV.

This clonotype was counted a few times. The genes are TRBV10-3 and TRBJ1-6; D is uncertain. The CDR3 totals 16 residues. V lost 10 bases, J lost 0 bases, and 16 bases lay in between. In germline, CDR1 is ENHRY, CDR2 SYGVKD. CDR3 in amino acids: CASRQAESSYNSPLHF. The CDR3 DNA follows: TGTGCCAGCCGCCAGGCAGAAAGCTCCTATAATTCACCCCTCCACTTT.

V gene TRBV27 combines with J gene TRBJ2-6; 11 bases fit TRBD1. CDR1 is MNHEY, CDR2 SMNVEV, per germline (reference sequence). After removal of 8 bases from V and 0 bases from J, the junction contained 15 bases not matched to a gene. CDR3 length equals 20 residues. CDR3 residues: CASPIGPGQGVPSGANVLTF. In nucleotides, the CDR3 is TGTGCCAGCCCGATCGGACCGGGACAGGGGGTGCCCTCTGGGGCCAACGTCCTGACTTTC.

This clonotype appeared a few times. A read error may account for a junction end that differs from germline. This chain links TRBV10-3 with TRBJ1-5, with a weak D call TRBD1 (5 bases). CDR3 length: 14 amino acids. Germline-derived CDR1 and CDR2 are ENHRY and SYGVKD. This CDR3 is CASSLRGTNQPQHF. CDR3 DNA sequence: TGTGCCAGCAGTTTAAGGGGCACAAATCAGCCCCAGCATTTT.

This clonotype was seen many times. The chain links TRBV10-2 to TRBJ2-2; 9 nucleotides line up with TRBD1. This CDR3 is 14 amino acids long. Germline CDR1 is WSHSY and CDR2 is SAAADI. Trimming cost V 6 bases and J 9 bases; bases outside gene matches: 8. In nucleotides, the CDR3 is TGCGCCAGCAGAACCCGGGACAGGGCGTGGGAGCTGTTTTTT. This gives the protein CASRTRDRAWELFF.

In this sample, this clonotype turned up many times. The chain has TRBV7-2 and TRBJ2-5; TRBD1 is a possible D gene (7 bases). Trimming removed 5 bases from V and 2 bases from J, with 9 bases in between. The V gene's germline CDR1 is SGHTA and CDR2 FQGNSA. This CDR3 is built from 13 residues. CDR3 loop: CASSAGGQETQYF. CDR3 DNA sequence: TGTGCCAGCAGCGCAGGGGGGCAAGAGACCCAGTACTTC.